The clone carrying this T cell receptor (beta chain) was counted a few times. Germline CDR1 is MNHNS and CDR2 is SASEGT. This CDR3 spans 15 amino acids. V dropped 5 bases and J dropped 10; count of bases not matched to a gene: 16. The sample belongs to a study of identical twins. TCRdb ran MiXCR on the 5' RACE reads and lists one entry per CDR3 protein. The sample yields 200,000 to 300,000 distinct CDR3 sequences, 9.5% to 15% seen once. The data were also submitted as part of a second study, on yellow fever vaccine responses in identical twins.

The sequence derives from a woman aged 18-29 years in good health. The J gene is TRBJ2-5, the V gene TRBV6-1; 7 nucleotides align to TRBD1. Sequences were obtained from memory (CD45RO+) T cells sorted from blood. CDR3 residues: CASSPTGTAVRGQYF. The CDR3, as DNA: TGTGCCAGCAGTCCCACCGGGACAGCCGTCCGGGGCCAGTACTTC.